A selection of T cell receptor beta chains follows, all from one sample in a study of fetal regulatory T cell absence and autoimmunity. The table came from immunoSEQ multiplex PCR; TCRdb's copy has only in-frame clones and leaves some out. Of 95,000 or so clones listed, less than 80% are singletons. Source material: pancreas tissue. The receptors derive from a male donor with IPEX syndrome. Each CDR3 is given with its conserved first and last residue. D genes are given only for firm matches. The size of a clone is reported for some rows only, either as once, few or many, or as a class for expanded clones.

CDR3 protein: CASSSRTGRYSNQPQHF
CDR3 DNA: TGTGCCAGCAGTTCTCGGACAGGGAGATATAGCAATCAGCCCCAGCATTTT
clone size: few
D gene: TRBD1
J gene: TRBJ1-5
V gene: TRBV27

CDR3 protein: CASSFSGQGVYEQYF
CDR3 DNA: TGTGCCAGCAGTTTCTCCGGACAGGGGGTTTACGAGCAGTACTTC
clone size: -
D gene: TRBD1
J gene: TRBJ2-7
V gene: TRBV27

CDR3 protein: CASSLRGSSTDTQYF
CDR3 DNA: TGCGCCAGCAGCTTGCGCGGGTCTAGCACAGATACGCAGTATTTT
clone size: -
D gene: -
J gene: TRBJ2-3
V gene: TRBV5-1

CDR3 protein: CASSVGQGNIQYF
CDR3 DNA: TGTGCCAGCAGCGTAGGACAGGGAAACATTCAGTACTTC
clone size: once
D gene: TRBD1
J gene: TRBJ2-4
V gene: TRBV9

CDR3 protein: CASSASGGSGYTF
CDR3 DNA: TGCGCCAGCAGCGCCTCAGGGGGCTCTGGCTACACCTTC
clone size: -
D gene: TRBD1
J gene: TRBJ1-2
V gene: TRBV5-1

CDR3 protein: CASSRPYSAGVTYEQYF
CDR3 DNA: TGTGCCAGCAGTCGCCCCTACTCAGCGGGGGTGACCTACGAGCAGTACTTC
clone size: -
D gene: TRBD2
J gene: TRBJ2-7
V gene: TRBV27

CDR3 protein: CASSLAGTGDEKLFF
CDR3 DNA: TGCGCCAGCAGCTTGGCCGGGACAGGGGACGAAAAACTGTTTTTT
clone size: -
D gene: TRBD1
J gene: TRBJ1-4
V gene: TRBV5-1

CDR3 protein: CAINHPGLYGYTF
CDR3 DNA: TGTGCCATCAATCATCCGGGGCTTTATGGCTACACCTTC
clone size: few
D gene: -
J gene: TRBJ1-2
V gene: TRBV10-3

CDR3 protein: CASSHRAYEQYF
CDR3 DNA: TGTGCCAGCAGTCACAGGGCCTACGAGCAGTACTTC
clone size: -
D gene: -
J gene: TRBJ2-7
V gene: TRBV7-9

CDR3 protein: CASSLLAGGDNEQFF
CDR3 DNA: TGTGCCAGCAGCTTACTAGCGGGGGGTGACAATGAGCAGTTCTTC
clone size: few
D gene: TRBD2
J gene: TRBJ2-1
V gene: TRBV7-9

CDR3 protein: CASSEGLAKSYEQYF
CDR3 DNA: TGCGCCAGCAGCGAGGGACTAGCGAAATCCTACGAGCAGTACTTC
clone size: -
D gene: TRBD2
J gene: TRBJ2-7
V gene: TRBV5-1

CDR3 protein: CASSSPHLQGVVAEAFF
CDR3 DNA: TGTGCCAGCAGCTCCCCCCATCTACAGGGAGTTGTCGCTGAAGCTTTCTTT
clone size: few
D gene: -
J gene: TRBJ1-1
V gene: TRBV7-9

CDR3 protein: CASSLAPDGGQGGYEQYF
CDR3 DNA: TGTGCCAGCAGCTTAGCGCCAGATGGGGGACAGGGGGGCTACGAGCAGTACTTC
clone size: -
D gene: TRBD1
J gene: TRBJ2-7
V gene: TRBV7-6

CDR3 protein: CASSVQHIGDTQYF
CDR3 DNA: TGTGCCAGCTCAGTTCAACACATTGGAGATACGCAGTATTTT
clone size: -
D gene: -
J gene: TRBJ2-3
V gene: TRBV18

CDR3 protein: CASSPGQNYGYTF
CDR3 DNA: TGCGCCAGCAGCCCAGGACAGAACTATGGCTACACCTTC
clone size: -
D gene: -
J gene: TRBJ1-2
V gene: TRBV5-1

CDR3 protein: CASSLTGSGNTIYF
CDR3 DNA: TGTGCCAGCAGCTTGACAGGGTCTGGAAACACCATATATTTT
clone size: -
D gene: TRBD1
J gene: TRBJ1-3
V gene: TRBV7-9

CDR3 protein: CAISEGTGGPTGANVLTF
CDR3 DNA: TGTGCCATCAGTGAGGGGACAGGGGGGCCAACTGGGGCCAACGTCCTGACTTTC
clone size: -
D gene: TRBD1
J gene: TRBJ2-6
V gene: TRBV10-3

CDR3 protein: CASSEWTGAGNIQYF
CDR3 DNA: TGTGCCAGCAGTGAATGGACGGGGGCGGGGAACATTCAGTACTTC
clone size: -
D gene: -
J gene: TRBJ2-4
V gene: TRBV25-1

CDR3 protein: CASIGKLAGGTGTYEQYF
CDR3 DNA: TGCGCCAGTATAGGGAAACTAGCGGGAGGTACCGGGACCTACGAGCAGTACTTC
clone size: -
D gene: TRBD2
J gene: TRBJ2-7
V gene: TRBV10-2

CDR3 protein: CASSILADSYNEQFF
CDR3 DNA: TGTGCCAGTAGCATTCTAGCGGACTCCTACAATGAGCAGTTCTTC
clone size: -
D gene: TRBD2
J gene: TRBJ2-1
V gene: TRBV19

CDR3 protein: CASSSRGLYSYEQYF
CDR3 DNA: TGTGCCAGTAGTTCTCGCGGGCTGTATTCCTACGAGCAGTACTTC
clone size: few
D gene: -
J gene: TRBJ2-7
V gene: TRBV19

CDR3 protein: CASRDFGPRAYEQYF
CDR3 DNA: TGCGCCAGCAGGGACTTTGGCCCCAGGGCCTACGAGCAGTACTTC
clone size: few
D gene: -
J gene: TRBJ2-7
V gene: TRBV5-1

CDR3 protein: CASSYPGLAGGNEQFF
CDR3 DNA: TGTGCCAGCAGTTACCCGGGACTAGCGGGAGGGAATGAGCAGTTCTTC
clone size: -
D gene: TRBD2
J gene: TRBJ2-1
V gene: TRBV6-6

CDR3 protein: CASSENGGQGGGYTF
CDR3 DNA: TGTGCCAGCAGTGAAAATGGAGGACAGGGAGGCGGCTACACCTTC
clone size: -
D gene: TRBD1
J gene: TRBJ1-2
V gene: TRBV6-1

CDR3 protein: CATGQGAWFSNQPQHF
CDR3 DNA: TGTGCCACCGGACAGGGGGCATGGTTCAGCAATCAGCCCCAGCATTTT
clone size: -
D gene: TRBD1
J gene: TRBJ1-5
V gene: TRBV6-6

CDR3 protein: CASSGWREGDTQYF
CDR3 DNA: TGTGCCAGCAGCGGTTGGCGGGAGGGGGATACGCAGTATTTT
clone size: -
D gene: TRBD2
J gene: TRBJ2-3
V gene: TRBV27

CDR3 protein: CASSGDRGYGYTF
CDR3 DNA: TGTGCCAGCAGCGGGGACAGGGGCTATGGCTACACCTTC
clone size: -
D gene: TRBD1
J gene: TRBJ1-2
V gene: TRBV11-2

CDR3 protein: CASSEGSNQPQHF
CDR3 DNA: TGCGCCAGCAGTGAGGGCAGCAATCAGCCCCAGCATTTT
clone size: -
D gene: -
J gene: TRBJ1-5
V gene: TRBV10-1

CDR3 protein: CASSLSGHLYEQYF
CDR3 DNA: TGTGCCAGCAGCTTGTCGGGACACCTCTACGAGCAGTACTTC
clone size: -
D gene: -
J gene: TRBJ2-7
V gene: TRBV7-9

CDR3 protein: CASSLRPGLAEYTQYF
CDR3 DNA: TGTGCCAGCAGCTTACGGCCGGGACTAGCGGAATATACGCAGTATTTT
clone size: -
D gene: TRBD2
J gene: TRBJ2-3
V gene: TRBV5-4

CDR3 protein: CAGGGTGQGYTF
CDR3 DNA: TGTGCCGGAGGGGGGACAGGGCAAGGCTACACCTTC
clone size: few
D gene: TRBD1
J gene: TRBJ1-2
V gene: TRBV19